These 16 T cell receptor beta chains were sequenced from one sample in a study of T cells in women clearing cervical HPV infection. Here immunoSEQ multiplex PCR was the method, and the copy in TCRdb shows in-frame clones only, minus some. This sample contains about 32,000 clones. Sequencing input: blood buffy coat. These receptors were taken from a woman aged 18-70 years with a cervical HPV16 infection that either progressed to CIN3+ or cleared (not recorded which).

Notes on this clone: The read halts 3 residues ahead of the CDR3 end, with the missing end drawn from the germline J gene. The rearrangement joins TRBV12-3 or TRBV12-4 to TRBJ2-2; 8 nucleotides line up with TRBD1. V trimming: 7 bases; J trimming: 4 bases; junction bases outside the gene matches: 8. The CDR3 covers 15 residues. Incomplete CDR3 DNA: TGTGCCAGCACCATCGGGACAGGTGGCACCGGGGAG. Translating gives CASTIGTGGTGE. From start to end, the CDR3 is CASTIGTGGTGELFF.

Worth noting for this clone: The sequence runs out 3 residues before the end of the CDR3; the remainder is reconstructed from the germline J gene. The gene calls are TRBV2 and TRBJ1-2; the D gene is possibly TRBD1 (6 bases). Germline V gives CDR1 SNHLY, CDR2 FYNNEI. The CDR3 spans 13 residues. The CDR3 here is CARRQESSYDYTF. The CDR3 bases that were read are TGTGCCCGGCGACAGGAGAGCTCCTACGAC.

With respect to this clone: The missing CDR3 end, 3 residues past where the read stops, is filled in from the germline J gene. The rearrangement uses TRBV18 and TRBJ1-2, with a weak D call TRBD1 (5 bases). This CDR3 has 17 residues. The germline CDR1 and CDR2 sequences are KGHSH and LQKENI. CDR3 bases read: TGTGCCAGCTCATCTCGACTAGCGGGGGGAGTCCACAATGAC. Its translation is CASSSRLAGGVHND. The entire CDR3 protein is CASSSRLAGGVHNDYTF.

To note about this clone: The read terminates 3 residues before the CDR3 end, so the remaining end is supplied by the germline J gene. This chain joins TRBV20-1 and TRBJ1-5; D gene ambiguous. Trimming shortened V by 3 bases and J by 2 bases, and 14 bases separated the two germline ends. From germline, CDR1 is DFQATT and CDR2 SNEGSKA (reference sequence). There are 15 residues in the CDR3. CDR3 protein: CSASLSGLGNQPQHF. The covered CDR3 bases are TGCAGTGCTAGTCTATCCGGGTTGGGCAATCAGCCC.

On this clone: Germline is not matched at one junction end, which may reflect a read error. In the same sample, other DNA sequences code for this CDR3. The chain's CDR3 is CSVETENTGNTIYF. The covered CDR3 bases are TGCAGCGTTGAGACAGAAAATACTGGAAACACT. The gene calls are TRBV29-1 and TRBJ1-3; possible D gene TRBD1, 5 bases. The sequence runs out 3 residues before the end of the CDR3; the remainder is reconstructed from the germline J gene. The CDR3 is 14 amino acids. The germline V gene encodes CDR1 SQVTM and CDR2 ANQGSEA.

As for this clone: Sequencing ends 3 residues short of the CDR3 end; the germline J gene provides the rest. The chain couples TRBV10-3 to TRBJ2-7; tentative D call: TRBD2 (6 bases). Germline CDR1 is ENHRY and CDR2 is SYGVKD. The CDR3 runs 14 residues. The V gene lost 4 bases and the J gene lost 5 bases, with 15 bases spanning the gap. The CDR3 DNA, read in part, is TGTGCCATCAGTGCTGCGGGGCTGAAAGACGAG. Its protein product is CAISAAGLKDE. Given in full, the CDR3 is CAISAAGLKDEQYF.

With respect to this clone: The read stops 3 residues short of the end of the CDR3; the missing end is completed from the germline J gene. The chain couples TRBV19 to TRBJ2-3, with no clear D. The V and J ends lost 3 bases and 0 bases respectively, with 10 bases between them. The CDR3 spans 15 residues. Germline V gives CDR1 LNHDA, CDR2 SQIVND (reference sequence). The chain's CDR3 is CASSISRSSTDTQYF. CDR3 bases read: TGTGCCAGTAGTATCTCACGGTCTAGCACAGATACG.

As to this clone: The CDR3 end lies 3 residues beyond the end of the read and is filled in from the germline J gene. The gene calls are TRBV7-2 and TRBJ2-7; D not certain. The germline V gene has CDR1 SGHTA and CDR2 FQGNSA. The V end was cut by 1 base, the J end by 2 bases, with 9 bases between. The CDR3 has 14 residues. CDR3 region: CASSLDGLPYEQYF. The part of the CDR3 DNA that was read is TGTGCCAGCAGCTTAGACGGGTTACCCTACGAG.

With respect to this clone: The read terminates 3 residues ahead of where the CDR3 ends, so the germline J gene completes it. The chain is built from TRBV20-1 and TRBJ2-7; possible D gene TRBD1, 6 bases. The germline gives CDR1 DFQATT, CDR2 SNEGSKA (reference sequence). The CDR3 contains 14 residues. The germline V and J ends were trimmed by 6 bases and 1 base, with 16 bases remaining between them. CDR3 DNA (partial): TGCAGTGCCCAACCCGGGACAAGTTCCTACGAG. Translating gives CSAQPGTSSYE. The full-length CDR3 reads as CSAQPGTSSYEQYF.

With respect to this clone: The read is 3 residues too short to cover the CDR3 end, so that end is filled in from the germline J gene. This sequence joins TRBV6-2 or TRBV6-3 and TRBJ1-2; perhaps TRBD1 as D (6 bases). CDR1 and CDR2 from the germline V gene are MNHEY and SVGEGT. The CDR3 runs to 12 residues. The V end lost 6 bases, the J end lost 4 bases, and 9 bases lay between the germline ends. CDR3 bases read: TGTGCCAGCAGGACAGGTTCCTATGGC. As protein: CASRTGSYG. Given in full, the CDR3 is CASRTGSYGYTF.

CDR3 DNA (partial): TGTGCCAGCAGCGAGAGGTCGGGGGGGGCCAACGTC. It is translated as CASSERSGGANV. The full-length CDR3 reads as CASSERSGGANVLTF. The chain couples TRBV9 to TRBJ2-6; TRBD2 is a possible D gene (5 bases). The read halts 3 residues ahead of the CDR3 end, with the missing end drawn from the germline J gene. Germline CDR1 is SGDLS and CDR2 is YYNGEE. This CDR3 spans 15 amino acids. V lost 3 bases and J lost 4, with 11 bases in between.

On this clone: Read data end 3 residues before the CDR3 end; the end is taken from the germline J gene. This chain uses TRBV6-4 with TRBJ1-6; D gene ambiguous. This CDR3 is built from 15 residues. Germline assignment: CDR1 MRHNA and CDR2 SNTAGT. Between the trimmed V and J ends, which lost 2 bases and 8 bases, there was a span of 13 bases. This chain's CDR3 is CASSDTGGPHSPLHF. CDR3 DNA (partial): TGTGCCAGCAGTGACACTGGAGGGCCGCATTCACCC.

With regard to this clone: The read gets to within 3 residues of the CDR3 end, and the germline J gene fills in the rest. J is TRBJ1-1 and V is TRBV5-1; D is possibly TRBD1 (6 bases). The length of the CDR3 is 17 residues. The V end was cut by 0 bases, the J end by 1 base, with 16 bases between. Germline CDR1 and CDR2: SGHRS and YFSETQ. CDR3 in amino acids: CASSLDGGGLGNTEAFF. The sequenced CDR3 bases are TGCGCCAGCAGCTTGGACGGCGGGGGGCTGGGGAACACTGAA.

About this clone itself: Coverage ceases 3 residues before the CDR3 finishes, and the germline J gene fills in the end. This chain links TRBV11-2 with TRBJ2-1; 12 bases agree with TRBD2. The CDR3 has 15 amino acids. Losses at the gene ends were 5 bases for V and 9 bases for J; bases not matched to a gene: 8. CDR1 and CDR2 from the germline V gene are SGHAT and FQNNGV. The CDR3: CASSTSSGRAVEQFF. The covered CDR3 bases are TGTGCCAGCAGCACATCTAGCGGGAGGGCCGTTGAG.

This clone registers medium-sized by frequency. The sequenced fragment ends 3 residues before the CDR3 boundary, so the rest is inferred from the germline J gene. V usage is TRBV20-1 and J usage is TRBJ1-5; 9 bases align to TRBD1. The ends lost 5 bases at V and 1 base at J; junction bases unmatched: 6. Germline-derived CDR1 and CDR2 are DFQATT and SNEGSKA (reference sequence). This CDR3 comprises 15 residues. The CDR3: CSAPQDRGSNQPQHF. The DNA read from the CDR3 is TGCAGTGCTCCCCAGGACAGGGGAAGCAATCAGCCC.

A remark on this clone: The read terminates 3 residues before the CDR3 end, so the remaining end is supplied by the germline J gene. This chain links TRBV30 with TRBJ1-4, with 7 bases that match TRBD1. The CDR3 totals 13 residues. Germline CDR1 is GTSNPN and CDR2 is SVGIG (reference sequence). The CDR3 loop is CAWTGQRNSPLFF. The DNA read from the CDR3 is TGTGCCTGGACGGGACAGCGAAATTCACCA.